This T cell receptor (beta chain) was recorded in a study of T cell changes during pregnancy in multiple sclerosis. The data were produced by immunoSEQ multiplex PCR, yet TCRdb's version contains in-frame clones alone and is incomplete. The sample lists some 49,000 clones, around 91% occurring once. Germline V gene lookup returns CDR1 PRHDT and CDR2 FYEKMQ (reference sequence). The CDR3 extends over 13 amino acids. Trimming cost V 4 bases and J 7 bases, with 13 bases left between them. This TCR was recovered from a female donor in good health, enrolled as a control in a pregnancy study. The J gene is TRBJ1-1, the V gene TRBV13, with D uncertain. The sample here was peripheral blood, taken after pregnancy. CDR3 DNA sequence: TGTGCCAGCAGCTCGAGGGTCAGGAGTGAAGCTTTCTTT. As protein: CASSSRVRSEAFF.